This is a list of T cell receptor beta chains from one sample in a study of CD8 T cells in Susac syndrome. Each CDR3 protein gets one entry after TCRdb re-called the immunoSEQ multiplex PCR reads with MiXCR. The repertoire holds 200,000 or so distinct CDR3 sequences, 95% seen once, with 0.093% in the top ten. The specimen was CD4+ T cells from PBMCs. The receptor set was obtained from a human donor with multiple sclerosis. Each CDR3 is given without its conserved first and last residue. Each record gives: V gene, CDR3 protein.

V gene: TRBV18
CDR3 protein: ASSTGTGDTDTQY

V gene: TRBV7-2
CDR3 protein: ASSAQGYLAKNIQY

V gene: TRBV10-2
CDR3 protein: AGTDRQGGEQY

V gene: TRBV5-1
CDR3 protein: ASSLPAGNEQY

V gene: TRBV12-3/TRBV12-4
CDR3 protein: ASSLDRAKPQH

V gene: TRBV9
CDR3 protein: ASSVVASGFPTDTQY

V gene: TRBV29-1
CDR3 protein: SVGWGITGAAF

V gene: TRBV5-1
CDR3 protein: ASSPQTSGTTDTQY

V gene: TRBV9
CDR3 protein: ASSQPGTGDGYT

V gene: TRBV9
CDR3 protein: ASSEGYGRGEDEQY

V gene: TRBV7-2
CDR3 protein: ASSQTRETQY

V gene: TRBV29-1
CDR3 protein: SGYENTEAF

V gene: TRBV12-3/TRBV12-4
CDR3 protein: ASRDSPSYEQY

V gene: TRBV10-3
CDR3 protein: AISPLGYEQY

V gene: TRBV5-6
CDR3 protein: ASKRVPGELF

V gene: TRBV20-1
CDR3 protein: SADTGGAYPHEQY

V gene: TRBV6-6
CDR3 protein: ASWGGGAGANVLT

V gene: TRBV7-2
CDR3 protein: ASSAGTSGADTQY

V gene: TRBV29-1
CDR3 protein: SVALGKRDTSDQY

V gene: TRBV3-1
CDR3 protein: ASSRDRMFYNEQF

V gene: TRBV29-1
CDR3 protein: SVGGNYEQY

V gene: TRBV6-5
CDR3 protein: ASSSGIMNTEAF